This T cell receptor beta chain was captured in a study of blood T cells in healthy people across ages. This CDR3 contains 12 residues. Total RNA was isolated from each sample in quantities of at least 6 micrograms. A second roughly 6 to 11 cycle PCR used barcoded and J-beta primers. TCRdb called the 5' RACE reads again in MiXCR, with one record for every CDR3 protein. The sample includes hundreds of thousands of distinct CDR3 sequences, more than 55% of them seen just once. On this clonotype: Its antigen remains unidentified.

Study-wide findings and caveats: Observed TCR beta diversity showed a strong correlation with the percentage of naive T cells as measured by flow cytometry.

V and J are TRBV21-1 and TRBJ1-2. TRBV21-1 is labeled a pseudogene. The sample consisted of blood. This receptor was identified in a man aged 35 to 55 in good health. The CDR3 coding sequence is TGTGCCAGCCTGCGGATCAACTATGGCTACACCTTC. As protein: CASLRINYGYTF.